A selection of T cell receptor beta chains follows, all from one sample in a study of immune evolution from preneoplasia to lung adenocarcinoma. Only in-frame clones appear in the TCRdb table, and some are missing; sequencing was by immunoSEQ multiplex PCR. The sample includes about 6,500 clones, approximately 84% seen only once; the top ten take roughly 3.2%. Input material: FFPE lung adenocarcinoma in situ tissue. These receptors were collected from a donor of 70 years or more with lung adenocarcinoma. Both conserved end residues are part of each CDR3. The order of the fields is V gene, J gene, clone size, D gene, CDR3 DNA, CDR3 protein. A D gene is named only where the DNA matches it firmly. Rows may omit the clone size; those that give it use once, few, many or a size class.

v_gene: TRBV5-1
j_gene: TRBJ2-1
abundance: .
d_gene: TRBD2
CDR3nt: TGCGCCAGCAGCAATAACAGGGCGGGGGGCTCCTACAATGAGCAGTTCTTC
CDR3aa: CASSNNRAGGSYNEQFF

v_gene: TRBV6-6
j_gene: TRBJ1-3
abundance: .
d_gene: .
CDR3nt: TGTGCCAGCAGTTCGCCGACGGTCTCTGGAAACACCATATATTTT
CDR3aa: CASSSPTVSGNTIYF

v_gene: TRBV6-6
j_gene: TRBJ2-7
abundance: .
d_gene: .
CDR3nt: TGTGCCAGCAGCCCTATGGTCAGTAAATACTTC
CDR3aa: CASSPMVSKYF

v_gene: TRBV27
j_gene: TRBJ2-1
abundance: few
d_gene: .
CDR3nt: TGTGCCAGCAGGCGGGGTAACAATGAGCAGTTCTTC
CDR3aa: CASRRGNNEQFF

v_gene: TRBV6-4
j_gene: TRBJ1-2
abundance: .
d_gene: .
CDR3nt: TGTGCCAGCAGTGACTCCCCCACTCAGTACCCCTATGGCTACACCTTC
CDR3aa: CASSDSPTQYPYGYTF

v_gene: TRBV5-4
j_gene: TRBJ2-7
abundance: .
d_gene: TRBD2
CDR3nt: TGTGCCAGCAGCTCCGGGACTAGCAGAAAATACGAGCAGTACTTC
CDR3aa: CASSSGTSRKYEQYF

v_gene: TRBV6-6
j_gene: TRBJ1-1
abundance: once
d_gene: .
CDR3nt: TGTGCCAGCAGAAGTAGCCTCATGGGGTACACTGAAGCTTTCTTT
CDR3aa: CASRSSLMGYTEAFF

v_gene: TRBV19
j_gene: TRBJ2-3
abundance: once
d_gene: .
CDR3nt: TGTGCCAGTAGCAATGTTGGCGGGAGCACAGATACGCAGTATTTT
CDR3aa: CASSNVGGSTDTQYF

v_gene: TRBV20-1
j_gene: TRBJ2-3
abundance: .
d_gene: .
CDR3nt: TGCAGTGCTAAAGGTACAGATACGCAGTATTTT
CDR3aa: CSAKGTDTQYF

v_gene: TRBV6-6
j_gene: TRBJ1-1
abundance: .
d_gene: .
CDR3nt: TGTGCCAGCAGTTACGGGGGAACGGACACTGAAGCTTTCTTT
CDR3aa: CASSYGGTDTEAFF

v_gene: TRBV2
j_gene: TRBJ2-6
abundance: .
d_gene: .
CDR3nt: TGTGCCAGCAGTGGATCTTCGTGGCAGTCATGGGTGTCTGGGGCCAATGTCCTGACTTTC
CDR3aa: CASSGSSWQSWVSGANVLTF

v_gene: TRBV4-1
j_gene: TRBJ1-2
abundance: .
d_gene: .
CDR3nt: TGCGCCAGCAGCCAAGATTGGGGGATGCGAGGCTATGGCTACACCTTC
CDR3aa: CASSQDWGMRGYGYTF

v_gene: TRBV9
j_gene: TRBJ2-1
abundance: .
d_gene: TRBD1
CDR3nt: TGTGCCAGCAGCGAAGACAGGGGTTACAATGAGCAGTTCTTC
CDR3aa: CASSEDRGYNEQFF

v_gene: TRBV7-6
j_gene: TRBJ1-1
abundance: .
d_gene: .
CDR3nt: TGTGCCAGCAGCCAACAGGGTTCTGAAGCTTTCTTT
CDR3aa: CASSQQGSEAFF

v_gene: TRBV11-3
j_gene: TRBJ2-7
abundance: .
d_gene: TRBD2
CDR3nt: TGTGCCAGCAGCCGCGGGGGGACTAGCTCTGGGGAGCAGTACTTC
CDR3aa: CASSRGGTSSGEQYF

v_gene: TRBV30
j_gene: TRBJ1-1
abundance: few
d_gene: TRBD1
CDR3nt: TGTGCCTGGAATATGAGGTACAGGGGTATGGTCGGCACTGAAGCTTTCTTT
CDR3aa: CAWNMRYRGMVGTEAFF

v_gene: TRBV5-6
j_gene: TRBJ2-2
abundance: .
d_gene: TRBD1
CDR3nt: TGTGCCAGCAGCCCCGGGACAGTCGCCGGGGAGCTGTTTTTT
CDR3aa: CASSPGTVAGELFF

v_gene: TRBV5-6
j_gene: TRBJ2-2
abundance: .
d_gene: TRBD2
CDR3nt: TGTGCCAGCAGCTCAGGGACTAGAAGGGCCGGGGAGCTGTTTTTT
CDR3aa: CASSSGTRRAGELFF

v_gene: TRBV5-1
j_gene: TRBJ2-5
abundance: .
d_gene: TRBD2
CDR3nt: TGCGCCAGCAGCTTGAGCGGGAGTCGGCAAGAGACCCAGTACTTC
CDR3aa: CASSLSGSRQETQYF

v_gene: TRBV7-9
j_gene: TRBJ1-2
abundance: .
d_gene: .
CDR3nt: TGTGCCAGCAGCTGGGGGGGCAGGGCCTATGGCTACACCTTC
CDR3aa: CASSWGGRAYGYTF

v_gene: TRBV7-8
j_gene: TRBJ1-2
abundance: .
d_gene: .
CDR3nt: TGTGCCAGCAGCCCCGCTGGCTATGGCTACACCTTC
CDR3aa: CASSPAGYGYTF

v_gene: TRBV29-1
j_gene: TRBJ2-4
abundance: .
d_gene: TRBD2
CDR3nt: TGCAGCGTTGAATCGGGACTAGCGGGAGTCGGCATTCAGTACTTC
CDR3aa: CSVESGLAGVGIQYF

v_gene: TRBV2
j_gene: TRBJ2-7
abundance: .
d_gene: .
CDR3nt: TGTGCCAGCAGTGAAACCCGGGGAGGGGGGGAGCAGTACTTC
CDR3aa: CASSETRGGGEQYF

v_gene: TRBV28
j_gene: TRBJ2-2
abundance: .
d_gene: .
CDR3nt: TGTGCCAGCAGTCTTGTGAACACCGGGGAGCTGTTTTTT
CDR3aa: CASSLVNTGELFF

v_gene: TRBV7-9
j_gene: TRBJ2-2
abundance: .
d_gene: .
CDR3nt: TGTGCCAGCAGCTCCGTATCCGGGGAGCTGTTTTTT
CDR3aa: CASSSVSGELFF

v_gene: TRBV6-4
j_gene: TRBJ2-3
abundance: .
d_gene: TRBD2
CDR3nt: TGTGCCAGCAGTGTCCTAGCGGCCACTAGCACAGATACGCAGTATTTT
CDR3aa: CASSVLAATSTDTQYF

v_gene: TRBV7-2
j_gene: TRBJ1-2
abundance: .
d_gene: .
CDR3nt: TGTGCCAGCAGCTTAGACCTCTACAGGGTGGGTGGCTACACCTTC
CDR3aa: CASSLDLYRVGGYTF

v_gene: TRBV11-3
j_gene: TRBJ2-7
abundance: .
d_gene: TRBD1
CDR3nt: TGTGCCAGCAGCCACGGACAGGGGGCGCGGGAGCAGTACTTC
CDR3aa: CASSHGQGAREQYF

v_gene: TRBV19
j_gene: TRBJ1-5
abundance: .
d_gene: .
CDR3nt: TGTGCCAGTAGTATTCTGGGGGGCGGAAATCAGCCCCAGCATTTT
CDR3aa: CASSILGGGNQPQHF

v_gene: TRBV30
j_gene: TRBJ2-4
abundance: .
d_gene: TRBD1
CDR3nt: TGTGCCTGGAGTTTTCGGACAGGGAGAAACATTCAGTACTTC
CDR3aa: CAWSFRTGRNIQYF

v_gene: TRBV9
j_gene: TRBJ2-6
abundance: .
d_gene: TRBD1
CDR3nt: TGTGCCAGCAGAGGGACAGGGGAAGGTGGGGCCAACGTCCTGACTTTC
CDR3aa: CASRGTGEGGANVLTF

v_gene: TRBV5-1
j_gene: TRBJ2-2
abundance: .
d_gene: .
CDR3nt: TGCGCCAGCAGCTTGGAAGGGGCAACCGGGGAGCTGTTTTTT
CDR3aa: CASSLEGATGELFF

v_gene: TRBV9
j_gene: TRBJ1-1
abundance: .
d_gene: .
CDR3nt: TGTGCCAGCAGCGGTTCGAACACTGAAGCTTTCTTT
CDR3aa: CASSGSNTEAFF

v_gene: TRBV5-1
j_gene: TRBJ2-7
abundance: .
d_gene: TRBD2
CDR3nt: TGCGCCAGCAGCTCCAGGACTAGCGGTTACGAGCAGTACTTC
CDR3aa: CASSSRTSGYEQYF

v_gene: TRBV19
j_gene: TRBJ2-7
abundance: .
d_gene: TRBD1
CDR3nt: TGTGCCAGTAGTTCAACAGGGGGCGCGAGAGAGCAGTACTTC
CDR3aa: CASSSTGGAREQYF

v_gene: TRBV11-3
j_gene: TRBJ2-5
abundance: .
d_gene: .
CDR3nt: TGTGCCAGCAGCTCATCAGCTACCTCCTGGGAGACCCAGTACTTC
CDR3aa: CASSSSATSWETQYF

v_gene: TRBV9
j_gene: TRBJ2-1
abundance: once
d_gene: TRBD2
CDR3nt: TGTGCCAGCAGCGTAGAGGAGACTAGCGGGAGCTCCTACAATGAGCAGTTCTTC
CDR3aa: CASSVEETSGSSYNEQFF

v_gene: TRBV5-1
j_gene: TRBJ1-2
abundance: .
d_gene: TRBD1
CDR3nt: TGCGCCAGCAGCTTCGACAGGGTTAACTATGGCTACACCTTC
CDR3aa: CASSFDRVNYGYTF

v_gene: TRBV2
j_gene: TRBJ2-1
abundance: .
d_gene: TRBD2
CDR3nt: TGTGCCAGCAGGTTAGCGGGAGGGCCTCTGGGTGAGCAGTTCTTC
CDR3aa: CASRLAGGPLGEQFF

v_gene: TRBV7-2
j_gene: TRBJ1-4
abundance: .
d_gene: .
CDR3nt: TGTGCCAGCAGCTTAGGGGGTACGAAACTGTTTTTT
CDR3aa: CASSLGGTKLFF

v_gene: TRBV6-5
j_gene: TRBJ2-7
abundance: .
d_gene: TRBD2
CDR3nt: TGTGCCAGCGGGAGGGAGGAGACAAACGAGCAGTACTTC
CDR3aa: CASGREETNEQYF

v_gene: TRBV11-2
j_gene: TRBJ1-3
abundance: .
d_gene: .
CDR3nt: TGTGCCAGCAGCTTAAGGGATTCTGGAAACACCATATATTTT
CDR3aa: CASSLRDSGNTIYF

v_gene: TRBV19
j_gene: TRBJ1-6
abundance: .
d_gene: .
CDR3nt: TGTGCCGGCAGTCCCACGGAGGCCACCTATAATTCACCCCTCCACTTT
CDR3aa: CAGSPTEATYNSPLHF

v_gene: TRBV4-1
j_gene: TRBJ2-2
abundance: .
d_gene: .
CDR3nt: TGCGCCAGCAGCCAAGAGGGGTTGAACACCGGGGAGCTGTTTTTT
CDR3aa: CASSQEGLNTGELFF

v_gene: TRBV9
j_gene: TRBJ2-3
abundance: .
d_gene: .
CDR3nt: TGTGCCAGCAGCGGCCTTAACACAGATACGCAGTATTTT
CDR3aa: CASSGLNTDTQYF

v_gene: TRBV6-5
j_gene: TRBJ2-7
abundance: .
d_gene: TRBD1
CDR3nt: TGTGCCAGCAGCCTATACGGGACAGGCTACGAGCAGTACTTC
CDR3aa: CASSLYGTGYEQYF

v_gene: TRBV7-9
j_gene: TRBJ1-3
abundance: .
d_gene: .
CDR3nt: TGTGCCAGCAGCTTAGACACGGGGGTAGACGGAAACACCATATATTTT
CDR3aa: CASSLDTGVDGNTIYF

v_gene: TRBV6-6
j_gene: TRBJ2-5
abundance: .
d_gene: .
CDR3nt: TGTGCCAGCAGGGGGCGGTTGGAAACCCAGTACTTC
CDR3aa: CASRGRLETQYF

v_gene: TRBV6-5
j_gene: TRBJ2-7
abundance: .
d_gene: .
CDR3nt: TGTGCCAGCAGTTACAAATGGGACGGACCCTACGAGCAGTACTTC
CDR3aa: CASSYKWDGPYEQYF

v_gene: TRBV5-1
j_gene: TRBJ2-3
abundance: .
d_gene: .
CDR3nt: TGCGCCAGCAGCTTGGTTTCTATTAAGGGAGGAACGCAGTATTTT
CDR3aa: CASSLVSIKGGTQYF

v_gene: TRBV21-1
j_gene: TRBJ2-3
abundance: .
d_gene: .
CDR3nt: TGTGCCAGCAGCGCCCACCCGGGACAGGGGCCCACAGATACGCAGTATTTT
CDR3aa: CASSAHPGQGPTDTQYF

v_gene: TRBV7-8
j_gene: TRBJ1-2
abundance: .
d_gene: .
CDR3nt: TGTGCCAGCAGCCCTTCAGGGACGGGCTACACCTTC
CDR3aa: CASSPSGTGYTF

v_gene: TRBV6-5
j_gene: TRBJ2-1
abundance: .
d_gene: .
CDR3nt: TGTGCCAGCAATAAGGGTCCCTACAATGAGCAGTTCTTC
CDR3aa: CASNKGPYNEQFF

v_gene: TRBV9
j_gene: TRBJ1-1
abundance: .
d_gene: .
CDR3nt: TGTGCCAGCAGCCCGTTTGAGGGCGAAGCTTTCTTT
CDR3aa: CASSPFEGEAFF

v_gene: TRBV7-2
j_gene: TRBJ2-1
abundance: .
d_gene: .
CDR3nt: TGTGCCAGCAGCCCCAGAGGGTACTACAATGAGCAGTTCTTC
CDR3aa: CASSPRGYYNEQFF

v_gene: TRBV5-1
j_gene: TRBJ1-2
abundance: .
d_gene: .
CDR3nt: TGCGCCAGCAGCTTGGCTACCAGTTTCCCCTTTGGCTACACCTTC
CDR3aa: CASSLATSFPFGYTF

v_gene: TRBV2
j_gene: TRBJ1-1
abundance: .
d_gene: .
CDR3nt: TGTGCCAGCAGTGCATTGTCGACAGGGAACACTGAAGCTTTCTTT
CDR3aa: CASSALSTGNTEAFF